Each of the 12 T cell receptor beta chains below was sequenced from the same sample in a study of PD-1 blockade in classical Hodgkin lymphoma. Autologous stem cell transplantation was followed by relapse in every patient, and brentuximab vedotin exposure varied. The table came from immunoSEQ multiplex PCR; TCRdb's copy has only in-frame clones and leaves some out. This table has approximately 100,000 clones, more than 85% appearing once. The specimen comprised peripheral blood mononuclear cells (PBMCs), sampled before the second cycle of nivolumab. These receptors originate from a human donor with classical Hodgkin lymphoma.

This chain uses TRBV18 with TRBJ2-2; D possibly corresponds to TRBD1 (5 bases). Trimming stripped 1 base from V and 1 base from J, with 7 bases between. This CDR3 is built from 15 residues. From germline, CDR1 is KGHSH and CDR2 LQKENI. The DNA of the CDR3 is TGTGCCAGCTCACCACAGGGGCAGAACACCGGGGAGCTGTTTTTT. Translation gives CASSPQGQNTGELFF. Complete variable domain (other parts from reference TRBV18 and TRBJ2-2): NAGVMQNPRHLVRRRGQEARLRCSPMKGHSHVYWYRQLPEEGLKFMVYLQKENIIDESGMPKERFSAEFPKEGPSILRIQQVVRGDSAAYFCASSPQGQNTGELFFGEGSRLTVL.

This chain connects TRBV11-3 to TRBJ1-1; a weak D match, TRBD1 (5 bases). The CDR3 covers 14 residues. Per germline, CDR1 SGHNT and CDR2 YENEEA. The V and J ends lost 2 bases and 0 bases respectively, with 7 bases between them. The CDR3 loop is CASSLNRLNTEAFF. In DNA, the CDR3 is TGTGCCAGCAGCTTAAACAGGCTGAACACTGAAGCTTTCTTT.

The chain combines TRBV18 with TRBJ1-1, with 8 bases matching TRBD1. The CDR3 covers 16 residues. Germline V CDR1 and CDR2: KGHSH, LQKENI. V was pared by 3 bases and J by 1 base, with 7 bases of the junction left unmatched. CDR3 residues: CASSPNWGTGNTEAFF. CDR3 DNA: TGTGCCAGCTCACCGAACTGGGGGACAGGGAACACTGAAGCTTTCTTT.

The chain combines TRBV28 with TRBJ1-5, with 8 bases that match TRBD1. The V gene end was trimmed by 2 bases and the J gene end by 7 bases; junction bases not matched to a gene: 4. Germline CDR1 MDHEN, CDR2 SYDVKM. This CDR3 contains 14 residues. The CDR3 bases are TGTGCCAGCAGTTTAGGACAGGGATGGCAGCCCCAGCATTTT. Translated: CASSLGQGWQPQHF.

This clone came up once. This chain links TRBV2 with TRBJ2-7; D unclear. Germline-derived CDR1 and CDR2 are SNHLY and FYNNEI. Trimming shortened V by 8 bases and J by 3 bases, and 17 bases separated the two germline ends. This CDR3 has 14 amino acids. CDR3 DNA: TGTGCCAGCGACGACTGGTATATGGACTACGAGCAGTACTTC. It encodes CASDDWYMDYEQYF. Together with reference TRBV2 and TRBJ2-7, the CDR3 gives the full variable domain: EPEVTQTPSHQVTQMGQEVILRCVPISNHLYFYWYRQILGQKVEFLVSFYNNEISEKSEIFDDQFSVERPDGSNFTLKIRSTKLEDSAMYFCASDDWYMDYEQYFGPGTRLTVT.

The table lists this clone with a count of one. Other nucleotide sequences in the sample specify the same CDR3. The chain joins TRBV29-1 to TRBJ2-2; 11 bases are a match to TRBD2. Germline lookup yields CDR1 SQVTM and CDR2 ANQGSEA. The CDR3 loop spans 14 amino acids. The V gene end was trimmed by 4 bases and the J gene end by 4 bases; junction bases not matched to a gene: 2. The CDR3 reads CSVGTSGGTGELFF. CDR3 nucleotide sequence: TGCAGCGTTGGTACTAGCGGGGGCACCGGGGAGCTGTTTTTT.

The V call is TRBV5-1, the J call TRBJ2-3; 9 bases are shared with TRBD2. In germline, CDR1 is SGHRS, CDR2 YFSETQ. The length of the CDR3 is 15 residues. Trimming removed 2 bases from V and 5 bases from J; junction bases left unmatched: 6. Written as DNA, the CDR3 is TGCGCCAGCAGCTTCGGCGGGGGGGCCCAAGATACGCAGTATTTT. It yields the protein CASSFGGGAQDTQYF.

The chain couples TRBV4-2 to TRBJ2-7; possibly TRBD1 for D (5 bases). Germline V gives CDR1 LGHNA, CDR2 YNFKEQ. V was shortened by 1 base and J by 3 bases, with 10 bases between the two germline ends. The CDR3 spans 14 residues. DNA for the CDR3: TGTGCCAGCAGCCAAGCATCAGGGCGCTACGAGCAGTACTTC. The encoded protein is CASSQASGRYEQYF.

This chain uses TRBV30 with TRBJ1-6; D unresolved. The germline V and J ends were trimmed by 5 bases and 9 bases, with 2 bases remaining between them. This CDR3 spans 9 amino acids. CDR1 is GTSNPN and CDR2 is SVGIG in the germline V gene (reference sequence). CDR3 coding DNA: TGTGCCTGGGGTTCACCCCTCCACTTT. It codes for CAWGSPLHF.

The chain has TRBV11-2 and TRBJ1-5, with D possibly being TRBD1 (6 bases). Germline-derived CDR1 and CDR2 are SGHAT and FQNNGV. The CDR3 has 15 residues. Trimming cost V 2 bases and J 0 bases, with 8 bases left between them. In DNA, the CDR3 is TGTGCCAGCAGCTTAAGGGGGAATAGCAATCAGCCCCAGCATTTT. This codes for CASSLRGNSNQPQHF.

The chain links TRBV19 to TRBJ2-5; D unresolved. Germline V CDR1 and CDR2: LNHDA, SQIVND (reference sequence). The CDR3 is 15 residues long. Between the trimmed V and J ends, which lost 3 bases and 2 bases, there was a span of 13 bases. The CDR3: CASSMWAQKQETQYF. The CDR3 DNA is TGTGCCAGTAGTATGTGGGCACAGAAACAAGAGACCCAGTACTTC.

This chain links TRBV30 with TRBJ1-3; 9 nucleotides agree with TRBD1. There are 15 residues in the CDR3. V shed 1 base and J 5 bases; nucleotides not matched to a gene: 6. Germline assignment: CDR1 GTSNPN and CDR2 SVGIG (reference sequence). CDR3 coding DNA: TGTGCCTGGAGTGGACAGGGGGGGGTTCGAAACACCATATATTTT. Encoded protein: CAWSGQGGVRNTIYF.